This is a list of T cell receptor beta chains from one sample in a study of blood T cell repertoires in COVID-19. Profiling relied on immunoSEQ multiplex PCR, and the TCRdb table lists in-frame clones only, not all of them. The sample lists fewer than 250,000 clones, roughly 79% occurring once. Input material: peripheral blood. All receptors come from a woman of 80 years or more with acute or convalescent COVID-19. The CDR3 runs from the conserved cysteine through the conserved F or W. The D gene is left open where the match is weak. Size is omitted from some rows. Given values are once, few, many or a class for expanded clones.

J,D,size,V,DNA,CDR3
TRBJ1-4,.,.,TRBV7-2,TGTGCCAGCAGCTTAGGCCTAATTGTTAGGGGCTCCCGATCCAAATTGTTTTTT,CASSLGLIVRGSRSKLFF
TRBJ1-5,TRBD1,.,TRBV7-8,TGTGCCAGCAGCCTGACCGGGACAGGGAGTCAGCCCCAGCATTTT,CASSLTGTGSQPQHF
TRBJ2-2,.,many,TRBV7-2,TGTGCCAGCAGCTTAATAAATACGGTGAACACCGGGGAGCTGTTTTTT,CASSLINTVNTGELFF
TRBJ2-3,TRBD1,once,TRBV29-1,TGCAGCGTTGAAGATCGAGGACAGGGGTGGGATACGCAGTATTTT,CSVEDRGQGWDTQYF
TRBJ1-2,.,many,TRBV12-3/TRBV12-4,TGTGCCAGCAGTTTAGGTCAATTGTATGGCTACACCTTC,CASSLGQLYGYTF
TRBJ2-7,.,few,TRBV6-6,TGTGCCAGCAGTTACTCCGACAGCCACTACGAGCAGTACTTC,CASSYSDSHYEQYF
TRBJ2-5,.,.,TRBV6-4,TGTGCCAGCAGCAGGGGTTCTGGGGAGACCCAGTACTTC,CASSRGSGETQYF
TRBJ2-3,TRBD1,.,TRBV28,TGTGTGACCGGACAGGGTTCGGATACGCAGTATTTT,CVTGQGSDTQYF
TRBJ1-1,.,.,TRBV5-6,TGTGCCAGCAGCTGGGGACATATCCCGAACACTGAAGCTTTCTTT,CASSWGHIPNTEAFF
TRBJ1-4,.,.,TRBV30,TGTGCCTGGAGTGGGGCAGGAAAGGAAAAACTGTTTTTT,CAWSGAGKEKLFF
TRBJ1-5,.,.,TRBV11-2,TGTGCCAGCAGCTTAGATGGATTAGGACAGTTCAATCAGCCCCAGCATTTT,CASSLDGLGQFNQPQHF
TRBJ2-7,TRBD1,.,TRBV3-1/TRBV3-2,TGTGCCAGCAGCCAAAGAGGGGGCGGAGAGCAGTACTTC,CASSQRGGGEQYF
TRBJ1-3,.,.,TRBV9,TGTGCCAGCAGCGCCAGGATTACGGCCGCGGGAAACACCATATATTTT,CASSARITAAGNTIYF
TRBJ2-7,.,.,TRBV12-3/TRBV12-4,TGTGCCAGCAGTCTACTGAGATCCTACGAGCAGTACTTC,CASSLLRSYEQYF
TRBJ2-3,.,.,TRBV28,TGTGCCAGCAGTCTACGCTCCCTGGGAGGATACAGTTTCACAGATACGCAGTATTTT,CASSLRSLGGYSFTDTQYF
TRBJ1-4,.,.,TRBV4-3,TGCGCCAGCAGCCAAGTTGGGTCCGAGGGTGAAAAACTGTTTTTT,CASSQVGSEGEKLFF
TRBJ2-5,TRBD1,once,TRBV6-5,TGTGCCAGCAGTTACAGAGGACAGGGAGCAGAGACCCAGTACTTC,CASSYRGQGAETQYF
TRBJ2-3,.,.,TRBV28,TGTGCCAGCAGTCGGACTACCCCTACCACAGATACGCAGTATTTT,CASSRTTPTTDTQYF
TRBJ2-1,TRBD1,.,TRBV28,TGTGCCAGCAGGTCAGGGGGCGCCGGGTCCTACAATGAGCAGTTCTTC,CASRSGGAGSYNEQFF
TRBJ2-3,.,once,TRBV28,TGTGCCAGCAGACCTGGAGGGGTGGCAGATACGCAGTATTTT,CASRPGGVADTQYF
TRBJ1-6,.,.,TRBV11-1,TGTGCCAGCAGCTTAGGCCAGGGCGGCTCACCCCTCCACTTT,CASSLGQGGSPLHF
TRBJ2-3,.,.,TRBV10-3,TGTGCCATCAGCATGGACAGATTCCCAGATACGCAGTATTTT,CAISMDRFPDTQYF
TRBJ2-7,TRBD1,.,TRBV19,TGTGCCAGTAGTGACCAGGGGGCTTCCTACGAGCAGTACTTC,CASSDQGASYEQYF
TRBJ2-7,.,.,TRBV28,TGTGCCAGCAGTACCACAGGCCTCTCCTACGAGCAGTACTTC,CASSTTGLSYEQYF
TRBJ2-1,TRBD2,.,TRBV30,TGTGCCTGGCGGGGCACAAGACTAGCGGGTTACAATGAGCAGTTCTTC,CAWRGTRLAGYNEQFF
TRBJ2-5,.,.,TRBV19,TGTGCCAGTAGTATACGAGGTAGCCACCAAGAGACCCAGTACTTC,CASSIRGSHQETQYF
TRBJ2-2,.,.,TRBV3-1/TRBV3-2,TGTGCCAGCAGCCGCGTCGGGGAGCTGTTTTTT,CASSRVGELFF
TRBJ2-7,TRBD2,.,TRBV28,TGTGCCAGCAGTCGTCATCCGACTAGCGGGAGTTGGGAGCAGTACTTC,CASSRHPTSGSWEQYF
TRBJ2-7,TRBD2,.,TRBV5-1,TGCGCCAGCCATCAACTAGCGGGAGGTCCCTACGAGCAGTACTTC,CASHQLAGGPYEQYF
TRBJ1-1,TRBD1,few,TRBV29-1,TGCAGCGTCAGGACAGGCTTAAACACTGAAGCTTTCTTT,CSVRTGLNTEAFF
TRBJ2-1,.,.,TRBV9,TGTGCCAGCAGCGTTGCTAGCGTGACCTACAATGAGCAGTTCTTC,CASSVASVTYNEQFF
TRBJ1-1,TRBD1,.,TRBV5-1,TGCGCCAGCAGCTCAGGCATTACAGGGGTGAACACTGAAGCTTTCTTT,CASSSGITGVNTEAFF
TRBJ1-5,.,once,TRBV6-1,TGTGCCAGCAGTGAGACAGGCCACCAGGGACAGCCCCAGCATTTT,CASSETGHQGQPQHF
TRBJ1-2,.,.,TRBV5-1,TGCGCCAGCAGCTTCGGAGGGGTGGACTATGGCTACACCTTC,CASSFGGVDYGYTF
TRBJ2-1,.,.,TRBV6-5,TGTGCCAGCAGTTACGGCGGGATGGGTGGGAATGAGCAGTTCTTC,CASSYGGMGGNEQFF
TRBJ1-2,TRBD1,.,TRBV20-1,TGCAGTGCTAGTAAACCTGCGACAGGGATGAATGGCTACACCTTC,CSASKPATGMNGYTF
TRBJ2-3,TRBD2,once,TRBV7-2,TGTGCCAGCAGCTTAGCGGCGGGAGGGTTTACAGATACGCAGTATTTT,CASSLAAGGFTDTQYF
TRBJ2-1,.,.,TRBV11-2,TGTGCCAGCAGCCGAATACAGGGGGGGGAGCAGTTCTTC,CASSRIQGGEQFF
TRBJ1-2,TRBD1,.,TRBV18,TGTGCCAGCTCACCAGGGACAGGGGGCATCTATGGCTACACCTTC,CASSPGTGGIYGYTF
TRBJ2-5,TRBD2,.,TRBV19,TGTGCCAGTAGCCCCAGACTAGCGGACCGGGGGACCCAGTACTTC,CASSPRLADRGTQYF